One sample yielded the 27 T cell receptor beta chains listed below, sequenced in a study of cytomegalovirus exposure and HLA in healthy donors. 13 Jbeta primers and 60 Vbeta primers were used for the PCR. Here immunoSEQ multiplex PCR was the method, and the copy in TCRdb shows in-frame clones only, minus some. The table has under 150,000 clones, about four fifths seen once. The sample comprised PBMCs. The receptors were gathered from a man in his thirties or forties in good health and CMV-seronegative.

The J gene is TRBJ2-3, the V gene TRBV7-6; TRBD2 might be the D (6 bases). Germline values: CDR1 SGHVS, CDR2 FNYEAQ. The CDR3 extends over 13 amino acids. The V end was cut by 5 bases, the J end by 4 bases, with 10 bases between. This CDR3 reads CASSEDYADTQYF. CDR3 nucleotides: TGTGCCAGCAGCGAGGACTATGCAGATACGCAGTATTTT.

The chain employs TRBV27 and TRBJ1-1; no clear D gene. Between the trimmed V and J ends, which lost 6 bases and 2 bases, there was a span of 19 bases. This CDR3 spans 16 amino acids. Germline CDR1 and CDR2: MNHEY and SMNVEV (reference sequence). The CDR3 DNA follows: TGTGCCAGCAGGAGGAGGGCAGCGGATTCCAACACTGAAGCTTTCTTT. It specifies CASRRRAADSNTEAFF.

The chain combines TRBV6-5 with TRBJ2-7; D possibly corresponds to TRBD1 (6 bases). V was pared by 6 bases and J by 1 base, with 16 bases between. CDR1 is MNHEY, CDR2 SVGAGI, per germline. CDR3 size: 15 residues. The CDR3 sequence: CASRGPTGPSYEQYF. The CDR3 nucleotides read TGTGCCAGCAGGGGCCCCACAGGGCCATCCTACGAGCAGTACTTC.

V gene TRBV11-2 combines with J gene TRBJ2-7, with D possibly being TRBD2 (5 bases). The CDR3 length is 13 residues. Germline V CDR1 and CDR2: SGHAT, FQNNGV. Trimming removed 1 base at V and 5 bases at J, with 9 bases between. The CDR3 DNA reads TGTGCCAGCAGCTTAGGTGGGAGCCACGAGCAGTACTTC. Amino acid sequence: CASSLGGSHEQYF. The full variable domain, its missing parts supplied by reference TRBV11-2 and TRBJ2-7, is EAGVAQSPRYKIIEKRQSVAFWCNPISGHATLYWYQQILGQGPKLLIQFQNNGVVDDSQLPKDRFSAERLKGVDSTLKIQPAKLEDSAVYLCASSLGGSHEQYFGPGTRLTVT.

The chain is built from TRBV10-3 and TRBJ2-7, with 13 bases fitting TRBD2. The CDR3 has 15 amino acids. J gave up 4 bases and V 2 bases, and 2 bases lay outside the gene matches. CDR1 and CDR2 from the germline V gene are ENHRY and SYGVKD. This CDR3 reads CAISEGLAGEYEQYF. In DNA form, the CDR3 reads TGTGCCATCAGTGAGGGACTAGCGGGAGAATACGAGCAGTACTTC.

The chain links TRBV30 to TRBJ2-7; possibly TRBD1 for D (6 bases). CDR1 and CDR2 from the germline V gene are GTSNPN and SVGIG (reference sequence). V shed 1 base and J shed 3 bases, with 16 bases lying between them. This CDR3 region has 15 residues. The CDR3 DNA follows: TGTGCCTGGAGTGCTGGAAGGGGGAGTTTCTACGAGCAGTACTTC. As protein: CAWSAGRGSFYEQYF.

The rearrangement links TRBV6-1 to TRBJ2-7; 7 nucleotides agree with TRBD2. V shed 7 bases and J 4 bases; nucleotides not matched to a gene: 13. The CDR3 is 15 amino acids. Germline V lookup: CDR1 MNHNS, CDR2 SASEGT. The CDR3 DNA follows: TGTGCCAGCAACCCCATCGGGGCGGGAGAGTACGAGCAGTACTTC. Amino acids: CASNPIGAGEYEQYF.

The CDR3 region is CASSRRTGMSQPQHF. The CDR3 bases are TGTGCCAGCAGTCGCCGGACAGGGATGAGTCAGCCCCAGCATTTT. V and J are TRBV28 and TRBJ1-5, with 8 bases that match TRBD1. The germline gives CDR1 MDHEN, CDR2 SYDVKM. J gave up 6 bases and V 5 bases, and 9 bases lay outside the gene matches. The CDR3 is 15 residues long.

CDR3 protein: CASSDIQGRADTQYF. CDR3 nucleotide sequence: TGTGCCAGCAGTGATATACAGGGAAGGGCAGATACGCAGTATTTT. The gene calls are TRBV6-1 and TRBJ2-3, with D perhaps matching TRBD1 (6 bases). The V gene's germline CDR1 is MNHNS and CDR2 SASEGT. The CDR3 totals 15 residues. The V end was cut by 3 bases, the J end by 4 bases, with 14 bases between.

The sample holds a few counts of this clone. J is TRBJ1-1 and V is TRBV2; D is undetermined. Trimming shortened V by 5 bases and J by 3 bases, and 4 bases separated the two germline ends. This CDR3 contains 11 residues. From germline, CDR1 is SNHLY and CDR2 FYNNEI. Here the CDR3 reads CASSPYTEAFF. In nucleotides, the CDR3 is TGTGCCAGCAGTCCCTACACTGAAGCTTTCTTT.

This clone was seen a handful of times. V is TRBV18 and J is TRBJ2-1, with TRBD2 identical over 9 bases. From germline, CDR1 is KGHSH and CDR2 LQKENI. The CDR3 is 17 amino acids. The V segment lost 5 bases and the J segment 4 bases; nucleotides outside the gene matches: 12. CDR3 coding DNA: TGTGCCAGCTCATTGAATAGCGGGGGCTTACTATACAATGAGCAGTTCTTC. Translated: CASSLNSGGLLYNEQFF.

V and J are TRBV28 and TRBJ1-2; TRBD1 matches 9 bases. Unmatched junction bases numbered 3, after V lost 6 bases and J lost 4 bases. The CDR3 is 13 amino acids. Germline assignment: CDR1 MDHEN and CDR2 SYDVKM. For the CDR3, the DNA is TGTGCCAGCAGAGGACAGGGGACCTATGGCTACACCTTC. It translates to CASRGQGTYGYTF.

V usage is TRBV29-1 and J usage is TRBJ2-5, with 7 nucleotides matching TRBD2. Looked up from germline, CDR1 is SQVTM and CDR2 is ANQGSEA. CDR3 length: 14 amino acids. V lost 4 bases, J lost 7 bases, and 12 bases stayed unmatched. CDR3: CSVGPREGVVTQYF. CDR3 nucleotides: TGCAGCGTTGGGCCGAGGGAGGGAGTGGTGACCCAGTACTTC.

This clone was seen more than once but under ten times. V is TRBV29-1 and J is TRBJ1-1; D is uncertain. In germline, CDR1 is SQVTM, CDR2 ANQGSEA. The germline V and J ends were trimmed by 4 bases and 4 bases, with 10 bases remaining between them. CDR3 size: 12 residues. As DNA, the CDR3 is TGCAGCGTTGTCGCGGAAGCCACTGAAGCTTTCTTT. It codes for CSVVAEATEAFF.

This clone was detected only a few times. The V call is TRBV2, the J call TRBJ2-6, with unresolved D. Germline lookup yields CDR1 SNHLY and CDR2 FYNNEI. V lost 6 bases, J lost 0 bases, and 6 bases lay in between. This CDR3 is built from 14 residues. CDR3 in DNA: TGTGCCAGCAGGCACGGCTCTGGGGCCAACGTCCTGACTTTC. Residues: CASRHGSGANVLTF.

This chain joins TRBV27 and TRBJ1-5; 9 bases line up with TRBD1. Germline lookup yields CDR1 MNHEY and CDR2 SMNVEV (reference sequence). The CDR3 loop spans 17 amino acids. V dropped 6 bases and J dropped 0; count of bases not matched to a gene: 9. In DNA form, the CDR3 reads TGTGCCAGCAGGGAAGGGACAGGGCGAGATAGCAATCAGCCCCAGCATTTT. Amino acids: CASREGTGRDSNQPQHF.

The rearrangement links TRBV27 to TRBJ2-5, with TRBD1 identical over 8 bases. The CDR3 sequence is 15 residues long. Germline V CDR1 and CDR2: MNHEY, SMNVEV (reference sequence). The J segment lost 1 base and the V segment lost 5 bases, leaving 6 bases of the junction unmatched. This chain's CDR3 is CASSPVDRVQETQYF. The CDR3 DNA follows: TGTGCCAGCAGTCCTGTGGACAGGGTCCAAGAGACCCAGTACTTC.

The genes are TRBV6-1 and TRBJ2-1, with no clear D. Germline V gene sequence: CDR1 MNHNS, CDR2 SASEGT. V lost 1 base and J lost 8, with 9 bases in between. This CDR3 is built from 13 residues. In nucleotides, the CDR3 is TGTGCCAGCAGTGAAGTCCCACTTTATGAGCAGTTCTTC. This translates into CASSEVPLYEQFF.

The rearrangement uses TRBV30 and TRBJ2-3, with D possibly matching TRBD1 (5 bases). The CDR3 spans 14 residues. Germline assignment: CDR1 GTSNPN and CDR2 SVGIG (reference sequence). Trimming shortened V by 0 bases and J by 3 bases, and 10 bases separated the two germline ends. The CDR3 coding sequence is TGTGCCTGGAGTGTCCAGGGTGTGACAGATACGCAGTATTTT. Its protein is CAWSVQGVTDTQYF.

The chain has TRBV18 and TRBJ2-5; possibly TRBD1 for D (5 bases). The germline CDR1 and CDR2 sequences are KGHSH and LQKENI. There are 15 residues in the CDR3. V lost 2 bases and J lost 1, with 11 bases in between. CDR3 coding DNA: TGTGCCAGCTCACCAATCAGGGAATCCCAAGAGACCCAGTACTTC. It translates to CASSPIRESQETQYF.

The J gene is TRBJ2-2, the V gene TRBV2; weak D call: TRBD1 (5 bases). Germline lookup yields CDR1 SNHLY and CDR2 FYNNEI. V dropped 8 bases and J dropped 6 bases, with 13 bases sitting between them. The CDR3 is made up of 13 amino acids. The CDR3: CASGLTGSGELFF. DNA for the CDR3: TGTGCCAGCGGTCTTACAGGCTCCGGGGAGCTGTTTTTT. The variable domain in full, with the rest retrieved from reference TRBV2 and TRBJ2-2, is EPEVTQTPSHQVTQMGQEVILRCVPISNHLYFYWYRQILGQKVEFLVSFYNNEISEKSEIFDDQFSVERPDGSNFTLKIRSTKLEDSAMYFCASGLTGSGELFFGEGSRLTVL.

This clone has just one count. Mismatch with germline at one junction end may stem from a read error. J is TRBJ1-1 and V is TRBV30, with D hard to call. The CDR3 is made up of 13 amino acids. Per the germline V gene, CDR1 is GTSNPN and CDR2 is SVGIG (reference sequence). As DNA, the CDR3 is TGTGCCTCGAGTGTACCCGGGAACACTGAAGCTTTCTTT. Residues: CASSVPGNTEAFF.

This clone was observed a few times. The rearrangement joins TRBV28 to TRBJ1-2; D may be TRBD1 (6 bases). This CDR3 has 16 amino acids. Germline CDR1 reads MDHEN; CDR2 reads SYDVKM. Trimming removed 8 bases from V and 2 bases from J, with 21 bases in between. Here the CDR3 reads CASPTQTGHLNYGYTF. The CDR3 DNA reads as TGTGCCAGCCCGACTCAAACGGGACACCTGAACTATGGCTACACCTTC.

The V call is TRBV19, the J call TRBJ1-1; D is unclear. There are 13 residues in the CDR3. CDR1 is LNHDA and CDR2 is SQIVND in the germline V gene (reference sequence). The germline V and J ends were trimmed by 7 bases and 0 bases, with 9 bases remaining between them. The CDR3 DNA is TGTGCCAGTAACACCCGTTTGAACACTGAAGCTTTCTTT. Translation gives CASNTRLNTEAFF. The full variable domain, in which reference TRBV19 and TRBJ1-1 provide the parts outside the CDR3, is DGGITQSPKYLFRKEGQNVTLSCEQNLNHDAMYWYRQDPGQGLRLIYYSQIVNDFQKGDIAEGYSVSREKKESFPLTVTSAQKNPTAFYLCASNTRLNTEAFFGQGTRLTVV.

For this clone: At the DNA level, this CDR3 is encoded by other sequences in the same sample as well. The chain couples TRBV30 to TRBJ2-3; 10 bases are shared with TRBD2. Per germline, CDR1 GTSNPN and CDR2 SVGIG (reference sequence). The length of the CDR3 is 15 residues. Trimming took 0 bases from V and 4 from J; bases not matched to a gene: 4. The CDR3 DNA follows: TGTGCCTGGAGTGTAGGGCTAGCGGGAGCAGATACGCAGTATTTT. Amino acid sequence: CAWSVGLAGADTQYF.

The chain couples TRBV30 to TRBJ2-1, with D tentatively TRBD2 (6 bases). V was shortened by 0 bases and J by 4 bases, with 10 bases between the two germline ends. The CDR3 contains 14 residues. Germline V gives CDR1 GTSNPN, CDR2 SVGIG (reference sequence). The CDR3 here is CAWSVSGPYNEQFF. The CDR3 DNA sequence: TGTGCCTGGAGTGTTAGCGGTCCATACAATGAGCAGTTCTTC.

This chain links TRBV5-1 with TRBJ2-3; TRBD2 might be the D (7 bases). V lost 4 bases to trimming and J lost 3 bases, with 9 bases between them. The length of the CDR3 is 13 residues. The germline V gene encodes CDR1 SGHRS and CDR2 YFSETQ. The CDR3 bases are TGCGCCAGCAGCAGGGGGGGGACAGATACGCAGTATTTT. It translates to CASSRGGTDTQYF.